Reported below is one TCR beta chain. Assay used: immunoSEQ multiplex PCR; TCRdb lists only in-frame clones, some missing. The data contain 250,000 to 300,000 clones, 89% of them seen just once; the ten biggest clones take up about 1.7%. This sample was included in a study of blood T cell repertoires in COVID-19. Study-wide context: Samples of COVID-19 (acute and convalescent) were obtained from the United States, Italy and Spain.

V lost 6 bases, J lost 1 base, and 3 bases stayed unmatched. The CDR3 extends over 13 amino acids. Germline V gene lookup returns CDR1 SQVTM and CDR2 ANQGSEA. V is TRBV29-1 and J is TRBJ2-3, with 8 bases that match TRBD1. Specimen: PBMCs or T cells enriched from blood (not recorded which). This sequence was found in a woman aged 40 to 50 who had recovered from COVID-19. Here the CDR3 reads CSVQGARTDTQYF. In DNA form, the CDR3 reads TGCAGCGTGCAGGGGGCCCGCACAGATACGCAGTATTTT.